The rows below give T cell receptor beta chains drawn from one sample of a study of blood T cell repertoires in COVID-19. Method: immunoSEQ multiplex PCR; TCRdb's copy keeps in-frame clones and lacks some. Counted here are 170,000 or so clones, approximately 88% occurring once; the ten biggest clones make up 2.9%. Material: peripheral blood. The receptors were sampled from a woman in her fifties or sixties with acute or convalescent COVID-19. The CDR3 runs from the conserved cysteine through the conserved F or W. The D gene is left open where the match is weak. Not every row has a clone size; where given, it reads once, few, many or a size class.

v_call: TRBV19; d_call: NA; j_call: TRBJ1-4; clone_size: NA; cdr3_aa: CASSMFEATYEKLFF; cdr3_nt: TGTGCCAGTAGTATGTTTGAAGCGACGTATGAAAAACTGTTTTTT
v_call: TRBV6-5; d_call: NA; j_call: TRBJ2-6; clone_size: NA; cdr3_aa: CASGAILPGANVLTF; cdr3_nt: TGTGCCAGCGGGGCCATACTACCTGGGGCCAACGTCCTGACTTTC
v_call: TRBV10-3; d_call: TRBD1; j_call: TRBJ2-1; clone_size: NA; cdr3_aa: CAITHRGIDNEQFF; cdr3_nt: TGTGCCATCACCCACAGGGGAATAGACAATGAGCAGTTCTTC
v_call: TRBV7-2; d_call: NA; j_call: TRBJ2-3; clone_size: NA; cdr3_aa: CASSPQNTLTTDTQYF; cdr3_nt: TGTGCCAGCAGCCCACAGAACACCCTTACCACAGATACGCAGTATTTT
v_call: TRBV4-2; d_call: TRBD1; j_call: TRBJ1-1; clone_size: NA; cdr3_aa: CASSQPRTGQSEAFF; cdr3_nt: TGTGCCAGCAGCCAACCCCGGACAGGTCAGTCTGAAGCTTTCTTT
v_call: TRBV7-9; d_call: NA; j_call: TRBJ1-4; clone_size: few; cdr3_aa: CASSLGGGYNEKLFF; cdr3_nt: TGTGCCAGCAGTCTAGGCGGGGGTTATAATGAAAAACTGTTTTTT
v_call: TRBV7-9; d_call: TRBD1; j_call: TRBJ1-2; clone_size: NA; cdr3_aa: CASSPWAGTGRIYGYTF; cdr3_nt: TGTGCCAGCAGCCCCTGGGCGGGGACAGGGAGGATCTATGGCTACACCTTC
v_call: TRBV6-6; d_call: NA; j_call: TRBJ1-3; clone_size: NA; cdr3_aa: CASSSARNTIYF; cdr3_nt: TGTGCCAGCAGTTCCGCTAGGAACACCATATATTTT
v_call: TRBV24-1; d_call: NA; j_call: TRBJ2-3; clone_size: NA; cdr3_aa: CATSVAGSTDTQYF; cdr3_nt: TGTGCCACCAGTGTCGCCGGGAGCACAGATACGCAGTATTTT
v_call: TRBV19; d_call: NA; j_call: TRBJ1-2; clone_size: once; cdr3_aa: CASSGRDTLRSGYGYTF; cdr3_nt: TGTGCCAGTAGTGGCCGGGACACACTAAGGTCCGGCTATGGCTACACCTTC
v_call: TRBV6-5; d_call: TRBD1; j_call: TRBJ1-1; clone_size: NA; cdr3_aa: CASSPWDRANTEAFF; cdr3_nt: TGTGCCAGCTCTCCCTGGGACAGGGCGAACACTGAAGCTTTCTTT
v_call: TRBV29-1; d_call: NA; j_call: TRBJ1-5; clone_size: NA; cdr3_aa: CSVTKGDRNQPQHF; cdr3_nt: TGCAGCGTCACGAAGGGGGACCGGAATCAGCCCCAGCATTTT
v_call: TRBV6-5; d_call: NA; j_call: TRBJ1-5; clone_size: few; cdr3_aa: CASSTREGQPQHF; cdr3_nt: TGTGCCAGCAGTACCAGGGAGGGTCAGCCCCAGCATTTT
v_call: TRBV10-1; d_call: NA; j_call: TRBJ1-3; clone_size: NA; cdr3_aa: CASSESDTAGNTIYF; cdr3_nt: TGCGCCAGCAGTGAGTCGGACACAGCTGGAAACACCATATATTTT
v_call: TRBV28; d_call: TRBD1; j_call: TRBJ2-1; clone_size: few; cdr3_aa: CASSFGTGTGVNEQFF; cdr3_nt: TGTGCCAGCAGTTTTGGCACCGGGACAGGGGTCAATGAGCAGTTCTTC
v_call: TRBV5-1; d_call: TRBD2; j_call: TRBJ2-7; clone_size: once; cdr3_aa: CASSPKRGGHGEQYF; cdr3_nt: TGCGCCAGCAGCCCTAAGCGGGGGGGCCACGGAGAGCAGTACTTC
v_call: TRBV12-3/TRBV12-4; d_call: NA; j_call: TRBJ2-1; clone_size: NA; cdr3_aa: CASSPLKSEQFF; cdr3_nt: TGTGCCAGCAGTCCTCTGAAGAGTGAGCAGTTCTTC
v_call: TRBV5-1; d_call: NA; j_call: TRBJ2-1; clone_size: NA; cdr3_aa: CASQQRGPPLGGGYNEQFF; cdr3_nt: TGCGCCAGCCAGCAACGGGGGCCCCCCCTGGGGGGGGGCTACAATGAGCAGTTCTTC
v_call: TRBV6-5; d_call: NA; j_call: TRBJ2-2; clone_size: NA; cdr3_aa: CASRTRGLGELFF; cdr3_nt: TGTGCCAGCAGAACCAGGGGCCTCGGGGAGCTGTTTTTT
v_call: TRBV9; d_call: NA; j_call: TRBJ1-1; clone_size: NA; cdr3_aa: CASSVAGVSEAFF; cdr3_nt: TGTGCCAGCAGCGTAGCAGGTGTTTCGGAAGCTTTCTTT
v_call: TRBV11-1; d_call: NA; j_call: TRBJ1-1; clone_size: once; cdr3_aa: CASSARPGPNTEAFF; cdr3_nt: TGTGCCAGCAGCGCCCGACCAGGCCCAAACACTGAAGCTTTCTTT
v_call: TRBV5-4; d_call: TRBD2; j_call: TRBJ2-3; clone_size: NA; cdr3_aa: CASSSETGGRDTQYF; cdr3_nt: TGTGCCAGCAGCTCTGAGACGGGGGGAAGGGATACGCAGTATTTT
v_call: TRBV2; d_call: NA; j_call: TRBJ2-7; clone_size: NA; cdr3_aa: CASSETGDFRYEQYF; cdr3_nt: TGTGCCAGCAGTGAAACGGGGGATTTCCGCTACGAGCAGTACTTC
v_call: TRBV6-6; d_call: TRBD1; j_call: TRBJ2-1; clone_size: NA; cdr3_aa: CASSRRDRVGSKEQFF; cdr3_nt: TGTGCCAGCAGTCGCCGGGACAGGGTCGGTTCGAAGGAGCAGTTCTTC
v_call: TRBV7-2; d_call: TRBD1; j_call: TRBJ1-3; clone_size: NA; cdr3_aa: CASSLTGAGNTIYF; cdr3_nt: TGTGCCAGCAGCTTAACAGGGGCTGGAAACACCATATATTTT
v_call: TRBV7-9; d_call: TRBD1; j_call: TRBJ1-3; clone_size: NA; cdr3_aa: CASSSGQSSGNTIYF; cdr3_nt: TGTGCCAGCAGCTCGGGACAGAGTTCTGGAAACACCATATATTTT
v_call: TRBV18; d_call: NA; j_call: TRBJ2-5; clone_size: NA; cdr3_aa: CASSPRRDQETQYF; cdr3_nt: TGTGCCAGCTCGCCCCGACGGGACCAAGAGACCCAGTACTTC
v_call: TRBV10-2; d_call: TRBD1; j_call: TRBJ1-5; clone_size: NA; cdr3_aa: CASSFQGAGNQPQHF; cdr3_nt: TGCGCCAGCAGTTTTCAGGGGGCGGGCAATCAGCCCCAGCATTTT
v_call: TRBV5-4; d_call: TRBD1; j_call: TRBJ2-7; clone_size: NA; cdr3_aa: CASSFNPGQGTHEQYF; cdr3_nt: TGTGCCAGCAGCTTTAACCCGGGACAGGGGACCCACGAGCAGTACTTC
v_call: TRBV7-8; d_call: NA; j_call: TRBJ1-1; clone_size: NA; cdr3_aa: CASSRGGYGNTEAFF; cdr3_nt: TGTGCCAGCAGCCGTGGAGGGTATGGAAACACTGAAGCTTTCTTT
v_call: TRBV28; d_call: TRBD1; j_call: TRBJ1-1; clone_size: NA; cdr3_aa: CAALTGAHTEAFF; cdr3_nt: TGTGCCGCCCTGACAGGGGCCCACACTGAAGCTTTCTTT
v_call: TRBV5-6; d_call: TRBD1; j_call: TRBJ2-5; clone_size: NA; cdr3_aa: CASSFRQGARETQYF; cdr3_nt: TGTGCCAGCAGCTTTCGACAGGGGGCACGAGAGACCCAGTACTTC
v_call: TRBV4-3; d_call: TRBD1; j_call: TRBJ1-4; clone_size: few; cdr3_aa: CASSQLDLQGAREKLFF; cdr3_nt: TGCGCCAGCAGCCAATTGGATCTACAGGGGGCGCGTGAAAAACTGTTTTTT
v_call: TRBV29-1; d_call: NA; j_call: TRBJ1-4; clone_size: NA; cdr3_aa: CSVASYRAPNEKLFF; cdr3_nt: TGCAGCGTTGCCTCCTACAGGGCACCTAATGAAAAACTGTTTTTT
v_call: TRBV7-6; d_call: TRBD2; j_call: TRBJ2-2; clone_size: once; cdr3_aa: CASSLAGPLAGGNTGELFF; cdr3_nt: TGTGCCAGCAGCTTAGCCGGCCCACTAGCGGGGGGGAACACCGGGGAGCTGTTTTTT
v_call: TRBV24-1; d_call: NA; j_call: TRBJ2-7; clone_size: NA; cdr3_aa: CATGGAGSYEQYF; cdr3_nt: TGTGCCACCGGGGGGGCTGGATCCTACGAGCAGTACTTC
v_call: TRBV2; d_call: NA; j_call: TRBJ1-2; clone_size: once; cdr3_aa: CASIRSALANYGYTF; cdr3_nt: TGTGCCAGCATAAGGTCAGCTCTAGCTAACTATGGCTACACCTTC
v_call: TRBV6-5; d_call: NA; j_call: TRBJ1-1; clone_size: NA; cdr3_aa: CASSYWQDTEAFF; cdr3_nt: TGTGCCAGCAGTTACTGGCAGGACACTGAAGCTTTCTTT
v_call: TRBV28; d_call: TRBD1; j_call: TRBJ1-2; clone_size: NA; cdr3_aa: CASSLKGAFGYGYTF; cdr3_nt: TGTGCCAGCAGTTTAAAGGGGGCGTTTGGCTATGGCTACACCTTC
v_call: TRBV4-1; d_call: TRBD1; j_call: TRBJ2-7; clone_size: NA; cdr3_aa: CASSRDRSYEQYF; cdr3_nt: TGCGCCAGCAGTAGGGACAGGTCCTACGAGCAGTACTTC
v_call: TRBV14; d_call: NA; j_call: TRBJ1-1; clone_size: few; cdr3_aa: CASSPFTDEAFF; cdr3_nt: TGTGCCAGCAGCCCCTTCACTGATGAAGCTTTCTTT
v_call: TRBV27; d_call: TRBD1; j_call: TRBJ1-1; clone_size: NA; cdr3_aa: CASSLYIGPRGQPVGAFF; cdr3_nt: TGTGCCAGCAGTTTATACATCGGGCCTCGGGGACAGCCCGTGGGCGCTTTCTTT
v_call: TRBV7-2; d_call: TRBD1; j_call: TRBJ2-1; clone_size: NA; cdr3_aa: CASSLASGTGINEQFF; cdr3_nt: TGTGCCAGCAGCTTAGCTTCCGGGACAGGGATCAATGAGCAGTTCTTC
v_call: TRBV9; d_call: TRBD2; j_call: TRBJ2-3; clone_size: NA; cdr3_aa: CASTGGGLGDTQYF; cdr3_nt: TGTGCCAGCACCGGGGGGGGCCTCGGGGATACGCAGTATTTT
v_call: TRBV6-2/TRBV6-3; d_call: NA; j_call: TRBJ1-2; clone_size: NA; cdr3_aa: CASSYSKFGQPGIYGYTF; cdr3_nt: TGTGCCAGCAGTTACTCAAAATTTGGACAGCCTGGGATCTATGGCTACACCTTC
v_call: TRBV4-3; d_call: NA; j_call: TRBJ2-5; clone_size: NA; cdr3_aa: CASSQDYGSQETQYF; cdr3_nt: TGCGCCAGCAGCCAAGATTATGGCTCCCAAGAGACCCAGTACTTC
v_call: TRBV7-9; d_call: NA; j_call: TRBJ2-7; clone_size: few; cdr3_aa: CASSRLSPGHQSGEQYF; cdr3_nt: TGTGCCAGCAGTCGACTGTCACCGGGACACCAAAGTGGGGAGCAGTACTTC
v_call: TRBV5-1; d_call: TRBD1; j_call: TRBJ1-1; clone_size: NA; cdr3_aa: CASSTGGTNTEAFF; cdr3_nt: TGCGCCAGCAGTACAGGGGGAACGAACACTGAAGCTTTCTTT
v_call: TRBV5-1; d_call: NA; j_call: TRBJ2-3; clone_size: NA; cdr3_aa: CASSLRGHPDTQYF; cdr3_nt: TGCGCCAGCAGCTTGCGGGGACATCCGGATACGCAGTATTTT
v_call: TRBV10-3; d_call: NA; j_call: TRBJ1-1; clone_size: NA; cdr3_aa: CAISEGGRGGTEAFF; cdr3_nt: TGTGCCATCAGTGAGGGCGGGAGGGGTGGCACTGAAGCTTTCTTT
v_call: TRBV6-5; d_call: TRBD2; j_call: TRBJ2-3; clone_size: NA; cdr3_aa: CASSYGLAGNTQYF; cdr3_nt: TGTGCCAGCAGCTATGGACTAGCAGGAAATACGCAGTATTTT
v_call: TRBV24-1; d_call: NA; j_call: TRBJ1-1; clone_size: NA; cdr3_aa: CATSDSRLDEAFF; cdr3_nt: TGTGCCACCAGTGATTCGCGGTTGGATGAAGCTTTCTTT
v_call: TRBV9; d_call: NA; j_call: TRBJ1-1; clone_size: NA; cdr3_aa: CASSVVLGVTEAFF; cdr3_nt: TGTGCCAGCAGCGTAGTGTTGGGCGTCACTGAAGCTTTCTTT
v_call: TRBV4-1; d_call: NA; j_call: TRBJ2-7; clone_size: NA; cdr3_aa: CASSQENRPIYEQYF; cdr3_nt: TGCGCCAGCAGCCAAGAAAACAGGCCGATCTACGAGCAGTACTTC
v_call: TRBV7-9; d_call: NA; j_call: TRBJ1-1; clone_size: NA; cdr3_aa: CASSLVGLGGTEAFF; cdr3_nt: TGTGCCAGCAGCTTAGTTGGCCTCGGGGGCACTGAAGCTTTCTTT
v_call: TRBV30; d_call: NA; j_call: TRBJ1-6; clone_size: NA; cdr3_aa: CAWGRQENSPLHF; cdr3_nt: TGTGCCTGGGGACGACAGGAGAATTCACCCCTCCACTTT
v_call: TRBV10-2; d_call: TRBD1; j_call: TRBJ1-6; clone_size: once; cdr3_aa: CASSDPTGYNSPLHF; cdr3_nt: TGCGCCAGCAGTGACCCGACAGGGTATAATTCACCCCTCCACTTT
v_call: TRBV5-1; d_call: NA; j_call: TRBJ2-7; clone_size: NA; cdr3_aa: CASSLPGMSYEQYF; cdr3_nt: TGCGCCAGCAGCTTGCCGGGGATGTCCTACGAGCAGTACTTC
v_call: TRBV28; d_call: NA; j_call: TRBJ1-5; clone_size: NA; cdr3_aa: CASREQGSRNQPQHF; cdr3_nt: TGTGCCAGCAGGGAACAGGGCTCTCGCAATCAGCCCCAGCATTTT